This entry features one T cell receptor beta chain sequence. These data originate in a study of technical replicates of blood from a handful of donors. Between the trimmed V and J ends, which lost 7 bases and 3 bases, there was a span of 15 bases. The CDR3 runs to 15 residues. Germline assignment: CDR1 PRHDT and CDR2 FYEKMQ (reference sequence). Profiled with immunoSEQ multiplex PCR; TCRdb holds only in-frame clones, not every one. The table has tens of thousands of clones, roughly 94% seen once; the top ten hold around 0.25%. The receptor's source is a human donor in good health. Sequencing was carried out using T cells isolated from PBMCs. V usage is TRBV13 and J usage is TRBJ2-2; the D gene is possibly TRBD2 (6 bases). DNA of the CDR3: TGTGCCAGCACTTTCGGAGGGGTGGACACCGGGGAGCTGTTTTTT. Its translation: CASTFGGVDTGELFF.